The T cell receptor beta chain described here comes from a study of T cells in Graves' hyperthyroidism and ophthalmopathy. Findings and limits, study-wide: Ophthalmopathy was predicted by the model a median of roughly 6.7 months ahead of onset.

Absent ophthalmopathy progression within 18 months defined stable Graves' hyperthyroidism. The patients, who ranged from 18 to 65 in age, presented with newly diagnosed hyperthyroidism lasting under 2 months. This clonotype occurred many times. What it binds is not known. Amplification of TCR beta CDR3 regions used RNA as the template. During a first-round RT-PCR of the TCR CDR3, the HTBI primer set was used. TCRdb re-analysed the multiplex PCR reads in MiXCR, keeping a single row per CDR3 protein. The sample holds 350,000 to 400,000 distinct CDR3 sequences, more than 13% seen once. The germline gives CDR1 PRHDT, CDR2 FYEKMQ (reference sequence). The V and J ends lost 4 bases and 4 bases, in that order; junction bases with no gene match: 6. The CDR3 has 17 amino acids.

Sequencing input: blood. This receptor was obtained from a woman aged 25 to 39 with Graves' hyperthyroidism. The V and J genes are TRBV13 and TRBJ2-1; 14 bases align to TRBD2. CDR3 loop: CASSSGLAGVSYNEQFF. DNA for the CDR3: TGTGCCAGCAGCTCGGGACTAGCGGGAGTAAGTTACAATGAGCAGTTCTTC.